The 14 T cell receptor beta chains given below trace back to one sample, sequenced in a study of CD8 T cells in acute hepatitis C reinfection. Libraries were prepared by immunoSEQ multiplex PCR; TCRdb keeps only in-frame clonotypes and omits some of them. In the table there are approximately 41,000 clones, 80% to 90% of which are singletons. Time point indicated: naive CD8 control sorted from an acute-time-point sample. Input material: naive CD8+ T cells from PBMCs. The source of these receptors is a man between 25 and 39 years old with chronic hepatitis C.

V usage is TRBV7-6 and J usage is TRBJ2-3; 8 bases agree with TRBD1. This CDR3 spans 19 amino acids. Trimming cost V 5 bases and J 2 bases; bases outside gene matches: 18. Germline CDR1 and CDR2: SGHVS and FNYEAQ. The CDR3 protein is CASSPVPHDRGEYTDTQYF. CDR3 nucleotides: TGTGCCAGCAGCCCCGTACCCCACGACAGGGGAGAATACACAGATACGCAGTATTTT.

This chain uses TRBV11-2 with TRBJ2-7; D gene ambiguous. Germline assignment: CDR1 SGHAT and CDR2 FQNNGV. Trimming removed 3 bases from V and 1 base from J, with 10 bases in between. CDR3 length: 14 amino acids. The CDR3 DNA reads TGTGCCAGCAGCTTTCCGGGCAGATCCTACGAGCAGTACTTC. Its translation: CASSFPGRSYEQYF. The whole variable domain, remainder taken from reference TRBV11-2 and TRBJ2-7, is EAGVAQSPRYKIIEKRQSVAFWCNPISGHATLYWYQQILGQGPKLLIQFQNNGVVDDSQLPKDRFSAERLKGVDSTLKIQPAKLEDSAVYLCASSFPGRSYEQYFGPGTRLTVT.

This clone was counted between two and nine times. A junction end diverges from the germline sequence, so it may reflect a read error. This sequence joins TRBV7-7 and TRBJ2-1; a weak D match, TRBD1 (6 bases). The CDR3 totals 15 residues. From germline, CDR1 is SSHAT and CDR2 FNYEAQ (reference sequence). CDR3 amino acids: CASSSGKGAYNEQFF. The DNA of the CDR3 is TGTGCTAGCAGCTCGGGAAAGGGGGCCTACAATGAGCAGTTCTTC. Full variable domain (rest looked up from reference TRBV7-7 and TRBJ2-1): GAGVSQSPRYKVTKRGQDVTLRCDPISSHATLYWYQQALGQGPEFLTYFNYEAQPDKSGLPSDRFSAERPEGSISTLTIQRTEQRDSAMYRCASSSGKGAYNEQFFGPGTRLTVL.

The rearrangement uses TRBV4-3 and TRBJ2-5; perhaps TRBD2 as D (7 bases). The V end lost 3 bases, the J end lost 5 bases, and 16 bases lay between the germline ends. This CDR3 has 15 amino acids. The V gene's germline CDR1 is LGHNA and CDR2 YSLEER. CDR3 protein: CASSQEGGRSETQYF. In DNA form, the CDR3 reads TGCGCCAGCAGCCAGGAGGGGGGGCGTTCGGAGACCCAGTACTTC.

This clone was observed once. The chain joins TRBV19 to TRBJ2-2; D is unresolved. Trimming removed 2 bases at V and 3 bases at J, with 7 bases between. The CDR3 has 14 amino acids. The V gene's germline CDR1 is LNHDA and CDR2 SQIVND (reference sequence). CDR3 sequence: CASSIYWDTGELFF. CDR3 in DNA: TGTGCCAGTAGTATATATTGGGACACCGGGGAGCTGTTTTTT.

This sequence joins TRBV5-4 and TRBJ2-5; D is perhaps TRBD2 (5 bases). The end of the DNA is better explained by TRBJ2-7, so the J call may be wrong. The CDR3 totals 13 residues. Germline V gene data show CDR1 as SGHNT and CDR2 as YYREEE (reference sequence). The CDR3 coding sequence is TGTGCTTCGAAGGACTTCAGCTCCTACGAGCAGTACTTC. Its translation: CASKDFSSYEQYF.

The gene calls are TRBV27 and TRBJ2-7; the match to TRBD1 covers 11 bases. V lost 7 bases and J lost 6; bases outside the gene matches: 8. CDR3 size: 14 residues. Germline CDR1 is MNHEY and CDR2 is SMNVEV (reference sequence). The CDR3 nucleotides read TGTGCCAGCACACCGGGGGACAGGGGGGGCGAGCAGTACTTC. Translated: CASTPGDRGGEQYF.

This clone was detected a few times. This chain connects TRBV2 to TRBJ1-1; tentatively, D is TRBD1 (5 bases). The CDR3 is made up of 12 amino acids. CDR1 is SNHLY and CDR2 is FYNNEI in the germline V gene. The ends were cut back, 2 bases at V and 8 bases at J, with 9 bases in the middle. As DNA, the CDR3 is TGTGCCAGCAGTGAAATGGGGCCCGAAGCTTTCTTT. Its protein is CASSEMGPEAFF.

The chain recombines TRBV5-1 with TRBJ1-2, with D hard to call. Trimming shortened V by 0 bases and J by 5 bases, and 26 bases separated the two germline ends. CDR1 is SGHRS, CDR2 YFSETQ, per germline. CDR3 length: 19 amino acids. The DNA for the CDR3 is TGCGCCAGCAGCTTGGCCGAATTCGGCCCCATGGACCGAATTTATGGCTACACCTTC. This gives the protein CASSLAEFGPMDRIYGYTF.

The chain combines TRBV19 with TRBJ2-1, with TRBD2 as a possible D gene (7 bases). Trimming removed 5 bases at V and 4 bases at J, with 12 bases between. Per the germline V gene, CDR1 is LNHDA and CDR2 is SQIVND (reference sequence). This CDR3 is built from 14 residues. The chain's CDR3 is CASSVGGLYNEQFF. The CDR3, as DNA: TGTGCCAGTAGTGTAGGGGGACTATACAATGAGCAGTTCTTC. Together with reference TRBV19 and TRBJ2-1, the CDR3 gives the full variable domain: DGGITQSPKYLFRKEGQNVTLSCEQNLNHDAMYWYRQDPGQGLRLIYYSQIVNDFQKGDIAEGYSVSREKKESFPLTVTSAQKNPTAFYLCASSVGGLYNEQFFGPGTRLTVL.

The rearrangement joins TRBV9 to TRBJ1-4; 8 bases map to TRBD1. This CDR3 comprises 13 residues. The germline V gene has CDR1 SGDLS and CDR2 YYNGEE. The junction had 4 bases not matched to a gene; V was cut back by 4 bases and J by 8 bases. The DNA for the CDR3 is TGTGCCAGCAGCACCGGGACAGGCGAAAAACTGTTTTTT. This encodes CASSTGTGEKLFF. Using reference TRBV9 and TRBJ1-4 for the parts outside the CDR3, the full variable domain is DSGVTQTPKHLITATGQRVTLRCSPRSGDLSVYWYQQSLDQGLQFLIQYYNGEERAKGNILERFSAQQFPDLHSELNLSSLELGDSALYFCASSTGTGEKLFFGSGTQLSVL.

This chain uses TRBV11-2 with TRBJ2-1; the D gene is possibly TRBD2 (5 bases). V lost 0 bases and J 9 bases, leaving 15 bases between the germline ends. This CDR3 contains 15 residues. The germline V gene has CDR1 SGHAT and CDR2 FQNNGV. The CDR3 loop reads CASSLEVGEFGEQFF. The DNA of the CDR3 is TGTGCCAGCAGCTTAGAGGTGGGAGAGTTTGGTGAGCAGTTCTTC.

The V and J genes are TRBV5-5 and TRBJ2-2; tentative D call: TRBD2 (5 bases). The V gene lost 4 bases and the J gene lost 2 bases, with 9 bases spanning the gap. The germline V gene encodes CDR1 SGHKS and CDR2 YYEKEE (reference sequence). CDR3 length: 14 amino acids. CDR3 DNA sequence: TGTGCCAGCAGCGTGGGAGCTAACACCGGGGAGCTGTTTTTT. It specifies CASSVGANTGELFF.

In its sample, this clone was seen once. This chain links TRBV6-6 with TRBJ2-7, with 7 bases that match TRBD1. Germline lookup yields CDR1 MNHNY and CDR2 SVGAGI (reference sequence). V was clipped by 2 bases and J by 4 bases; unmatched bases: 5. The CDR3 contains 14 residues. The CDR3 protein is CASSYGEQGYEQYF. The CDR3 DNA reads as TGTGCCAGCAGTTACGGAGAACAGGGGTACGAGCAGTACTTC.